This TCR beta chain was observed in a study of blood T cell repertoires in COVID-19 (dated by TCRdb to the early 2020s). With respect to the entire study: The collaborator samples originated in the United States, Italy and Spain and spanned the acute and convalescent phases of COVID-19. The prospective study material was composed of cDNA or gDNA derived from T cells, B-cell-depleted T cells, or PBMCs. Subjects who had been exposed to COVID-19, were actively infected with it, or had recovered from it provided the deeply sampled blood TCRbeta repertoires that made up the dataset. The repertoires were released in a freely available public database meant as a resource for research on the immune response to SARS-CoV-2. The samples were drawn from two sources: the first 160 participants of the ongoing ImmuneRACE study, and fewer than 1,500 subjects contributed by 6 global collaborators. Nearly every sample came with metadata listing a de-identified subject ID, COVID-19 status, age in years and sex. HLA class I and class II types, where available, came from metadata supplied by the sample provider rather than from assay-based typing. Broader findings and caveats from the paper: Clinical and demographic metadata were provided uncurated, with the amount varying by source and participant.

Each collaborating institution followed its own protocols to collect whole blood in K2EDTA tubes. For TCRbeta analysis, collaborators shipped samples in one of three forms: frozen whole blood, isolated PBMCs, or DNA extracted from either of those sample types. TCRbeta CDR3 regions were amplified from genomic DNA by means of the immunoSEQ Assay, a bias-controlled multiplex PCR. The original pipeline was this. Within the assay, amplification of reference gene primers was used to estimate how many nucleated cells each sample contained. To quantify the absolute abundance of each unique TCRbeta CDR3 rearrangement, sequence reads were collapsed and filtered. For each sample, productive Simpson clonality was calculated as the square root of Simpson's diversity index over productive rearrangements. TCRdb took this table from immuneACCESS and kept in-frame rearrangements with V and J called. Such tables lack part of the clones; where checked against another copy, unresolved V genes explain under half of the gap, and the rest is unexplained. D and trimming were read from the DNA, whereas the V and J calls and clone size are those reported in that table. This sample is represented by over 200,000 clones; almost 90% of them were singletons. The ten largest clones add up to roughly 2.5% of the sample.

Of note for this clone: Which antigen it targets is not known. No much larger clone is present one base from it, and per-base qualities are unavailable.

The germline V and J ends show losses of 3 bases and 4 bases respectively, and no gene match explains 5 bases of the junction. CDR3 length: 14 amino acids, cysteine to phenylalanine. Of all the DNA, just the CDR3 is kept, 42 bases in frame from base 1. CDR1 and CDR2 are read off the germline V gene as KGHSH and LQKENI. The rearrangement joined TRBV18 to TRBJ1-2, with 7 bases aligning to TRBD1. What was sequenced was peripheral blood. The receptor's source is a woman aged 60-70 years with acute or convalescent COVID-19. The DNA sequence is given as TGTGCCAGCTCACCCCCGGGACAGAGCTATGGCTACACCTTC. It codes for CASSPPGQSYGYTF.